The entry below gives a single T cell receptor (beta chain) sequence along with its context. The antigen is undetermined. Patients all relapsed after autologous stem cell transplantation, and there was variation in brentuximab vedotin exposure. The data were produced by immunoSEQ multiplex PCR, yet TCRdb's version contains in-frame clones alone and is incomplete. The sample carries around 30,000 clones, about 71% recorded once. Deletions cut 0 bases from V and 8 bases from J, with 13 bases between. Germline CDR1 LNHDA, CDR2 SQIVND (reference sequence). The CDR3 is made up of 14 amino acids. The data stem from a study of PD-1 blockade in classical Hodgkin lymphoma. Study results and caveats: Whereas CD4+ TCR diversity had risen significantly by C4D1, CD8+ TCR diversity had not. Newly diagnosed patients were reported to exhibit reduced baseline TCR diversity relative to healthy donors.

The receptor was derived from a human donor with classical Hodgkin lymphoma. The chain uses TRBV19 and TRBJ1-2; D unclear. The specimen was peripheral blood mononuclear cells (PBMCs), collected before the second cycle of nivolumab. In DNA, the CDR3 is TGTGCCAGTAGTATAGATGGCAGTCCATGGGGCTACACCTTC. It translates to CASSIDGSPWGYTF.